This is a list of T cell receptor beta chains from one sample in a study of blood T cell repertoires in COVID-19. Sequencing used immunoSEQ multiplex PCR; TCRdb keeps in-frame clones, though not all of them. The sample has 120,000 or so clones, 80% to 90% seen once. Sequencing was carried out using peripheral blood. The receptors shown here come from a man aged 70-80 years with active or convalescent COVID-19. CDR3s include the opening cysteine and the closing phenylalanine or tryptophan. D genes are given only for firm matches. Rows may omit the clone size; those that give it use once, few, many or a size class.

CDR3 | DNA | J | V | D | size
CASSDRDRHGTAYGYTF | TGTGCCAGCAGTGACCGGGACAGGCATGGGACGGCTTATGGCTACACCTTC | TRBJ1-2 | TRBV27 | TRBD1 | NA
CSAAGLMNTGELFF | TGCAGCGCAGCGGGACTAATGAACACCGGGGAGCTGTTTTTT | TRBJ2-2 | TRBV29-1 | TRBD2 | NA
CASSPGTSGSGETQYF | TGTGCCAGCAGCCCCGGGACTAGCGGGAGTGGGGAGACCCAGTACTTC | TRBJ2-5 | TRBV11-2 | TRBD2 | NA
CASIVTSGRADTQYF | TGTGCCAGCATCGTAACTAGCGGGAGAGCAGATACGCAGTATTTT | TRBJ2-3 | TRBV7-2 | TRBD2 | NA
CASSLTSGTGEQYF | TGCGCCAGCAGCTTGACTAGCGGGACTGGGGAGCAGTACTTC | TRBJ2-7 | TRBV5-1 | TRBD2 | NA
CASWTGGGVGETQYF | TGCGCCAGCTGGACAGGGGGCGGGGTAGGAGAGACCCAGTACTTC | TRBJ2-5 | TRBV5-1 | TRBD1 | NA
CASRGMDRGIYEQYF | TGTGCCAGCAGGGGGATGGACAGGGGAATATACGAGCAGTACTTC | TRBJ2-7 | TRBV28 | TRBD1 | NA
CASSQDLNSNQPQHF | TGTGCCAGCAGCCAAGATCTAAACAGCAATCAGCCCCAGCATTTT | TRBJ1-5 | TRBV3-1/TRBV3-2 | NA | NA
CASSNDAGLPAYEQYF | TGTGCCAGCAGCAATGACGCGGGACTTCCCGCCTACGAGCAGTACTTC | TRBJ2-7 | TRBV3-1/TRBV3-2 | NA | NA
CASSTSRDLSYEQYF | TGTGCCAGCAGTACTAGCCGGGATCTCTCCTACGAGCAGTACTTC | TRBJ2-7 | TRBV6-5 | NA | NA
CASSPRARGLDNEQFF | TGTGCCAGTAGCCCAAGGGCCAGGGGGCTCGACAATGAGCAGTTCTTC | TRBJ2-1 | TRBV19 | TRBD1 | once
CASRSGTGINQPQHF | TGTGCCAGTAGGTCCGGGACAGGGATCAATCAGCCCCAGCATTTT | TRBJ1-5 | TRBV19 | TRBD1 | once
CASSLSPSDEQYF | TGTGCCAGCAGCTTATCCCCTAGCGACGAGCAGTACTTC | TRBJ2-7 | TRBV7-9 | NA | NA
CASTLKQGRETQYF | TGTGCCAGCACCTTAAAACAGGGGAGGGAGACCCAGTACTTC | TRBJ2-5 | TRBV6-5 | NA | NA
CASSDIISGNTIYF | TGTGCCAGCAGTGACATCATATCTGGAAACACCATATATTTT | TRBJ1-3 | TRBV11-2 | NA | many
CASSIRPDRGQTTNYGYTF | TGTGCCAGTAGTATTAGGCCGGACAGGGGGCAGACTACCAACTATGGCTACACCTTC | TRBJ1-2 | TRBV19 | TRBD1 | NA
CASSFSTGTDSPLHF | TGCGCCAGCAGCTTTTCGACAGGAACGGATTCACCCCTCCACTTT | TRBJ1-6 | TRBV5-1 | NA | NA